These T cell receptor beta chains were read from a single sample in a study of T-cell memory formation after mild COVID-19. TCRdb re-called the 5' RACE reads with MiXCR, one entry per CDR3 protein. The sample lists 340,000 or so distinct CDR3 sequences, over 10% occurring once. Material: PBMCs or a T cell subset sorted from them (not recorded which). The receptor source for this set is a man aged 18-30 years who had mild COVID-19 (a few samples of this study predate the infection). Cell type and time point are not known. CDR3s include the opening cysteine and the closing phenylalanine or tryptophan. The D gene is left open where the match is weak. Expanded clones are given a class, and other clones once, few, many or no size at all.

CDR3nt: TGTGCCAGCAGTCGACTGCAGGGCAGGGGTTTCTTT
CDR3aa: CASSRLQGRGFF
abundance: -
j_gene: TRBJ1-1
d_gene: -
v_gene: TRBV12-3/TRBV12-4

CDR3nt: TGTGCCAGCAGCTTGGGACAGGGAGTTTCCTACGAGCAGTACTTC
CDR3aa: CASSLGQGVSYEQYF
abundance: few
j_gene: TRBJ2-7
d_gene: TRBD1
v_gene: TRBV5-5

CDR3nt: TGTGCCAGCAGCCCAGGACTAGCGGGGGGAAACTCCTACAATGAGCAGTTCTTC
CDR3aa: CASSPGLAGGNSYNEQFF
abundance: -
j_gene: TRBJ2-1
d_gene: TRBD2
v_gene: TRBV13

CDR3nt: TGTGCCAGCTCACCACTCCCGGGGTCTAGCACAGATACGCAGTATTTT
CDR3aa: CASSPLPGSSTDTQYF
abundance: few
j_gene: TRBJ2-3
d_gene: -
v_gene: TRBV18

CDR3nt: TGCGCCAGCAGCCCCCGGGCGGGATCCTACGAGCAGTACTTC
CDR3aa: CASSPRAGSYEQYF
abundance: few
j_gene: TRBJ2-7
d_gene: -
v_gene: TRBV4-1

CDR3nt: TGTGCCACCAGAGAGCGGACAGCGAACGAAAAACTGTTTTTT
CDR3aa: CATRERTANEKLFF
abundance: few
j_gene: TRBJ1-4
d_gene: -
v_gene: TRBV15

CDR3nt: TGCGCCAGCAGATTGCCGGAGGGAGTCGCGAACACCGGGGAGCTGTTTTTT
CDR3aa: CASRLPEGVANTGELFF
abundance: few
j_gene: TRBJ2-2
d_gene: -
v_gene: TRBV5-1

CDR3nt: TGTGCCAGCAGTTTTGTGGCAGGCCCCCAAGAGACCCAGTACTTC
CDR3aa: CASSFVAGPQETQYF
abundance: -
j_gene: TRBJ2-5
d_gene: -
v_gene: TRBV12-3/TRBV12-4

CDR3nt: TGTGCCAGCAGTTACGGGGGGGCAAGGTACACTGAAGCTTTCTTT
CDR3aa: CASSYGGARYTEAFF
abundance: once
j_gene: TRBJ1-1
d_gene: -
v_gene: TRBV6-6

CDR3nt: TGCAGTGCAGCGCAAAGCGGGTCCGGCACAGATACGCAGTATTTT
CDR3aa: CSAAQSGSGTDTQYF
abundance: many
j_gene: TRBJ2-3
d_gene: -
v_gene: TRBV20-1

CDR3nt: TGTGCCACCTCTACCTCCTTCGGGACAGGGTTCGGCGGGGAGCTGTTTTTT
CDR3aa: CATSTSFGTGFGGELFF
abundance: few
j_gene: TRBJ2-2
d_gene: TRBD1
v_gene: TRBV24-1

CDR3nt: TGCGCCAGCAGCGAGGCAGGGGCAGCTTTCTTT
CDR3aa: CASSEAGAAFF
abundance: few
j_gene: TRBJ1-1
d_gene: -
v_gene: TRBV5-1

CDR3nt: TGTGCCAGCAGCCTACCCGGGACAGCTTCCTACGAGCAGTACTTC
CDR3aa: CASSLPGTASYEQYF
abundance: few
j_gene: TRBJ2-7
d_gene: TRBD1
v_gene: TRBV7-9

CDR3nt: TGCGCCAGCAGATCCGGGACGGCGAATGAAAAACTGTTTTTT
CDR3aa: CASRSGTANEKLFF
abundance: many
j_gene: TRBJ1-4
d_gene: -
v_gene: TRBV5-1

CDR3nt: TGCAGTGCTAGAGATAACCCGGGCTGGACTTCTGAAGCTTTCTTT
CDR3aa: CSARDNPGWTSEAFF
abundance: few
j_gene: TRBJ1-1
d_gene: -
v_gene: TRBV20-1

CDR3nt: TGTGCCAGCAGTTTACTCGGGAATACCCAAGAGACCCAGTACTTC
CDR3aa: CASSLLGNTQETQYF
abundance: -
j_gene: TRBJ2-5
d_gene: -
v_gene: TRBV27

CDR3nt: TGTGCCAGCAGCCGAGGGACCCCCTACGAGCAGTACTTC
CDR3aa: CASSRGTPYEQYF
abundance: few
j_gene: TRBJ2-7
d_gene: -
v_gene: TRBV7-9

CDR3nt: TGTGCCAGCAGCCCATACTCTGGAAACACCATATATTTT
CDR3aa: CASSPYSGNTIYF
abundance: -
j_gene: TRBJ1-3
d_gene: -
v_gene: TRBV12-3/TRBV12-4

CDR3nt: TGCAGTGCTAACCCTAGCGGGGGGGCGTTTATTAGCACAGATACGCAGTATTTT
CDR3aa: CSANPSGGAFISTDTQYF
abundance: -
j_gene: TRBJ2-3
d_gene: TRBD2
v_gene: TRBV20-1

CDR3nt: TGCAGCGTTGGCGAACCTCCCGGGGATACGCAGTATTTT
CDR3aa: CSVGEPPGDTQYF
abundance: few
j_gene: TRBJ2-3
d_gene: -
v_gene: TRBV29-1

CDR3nt: TGTGCCAGCAGCCAGGGACAGAACACTGAAGCTTTCTTT
CDR3aa: CASSQGQNTEAFF
abundance: many
j_gene: TRBJ1-1
d_gene: -
v_gene: TRBV11-3

CDR3nt: TGTGCCATCAGTACGACAGGGATTTATATCAGTGGGGGCTACACCTTC
CDR3aa: CAISTTGIYISGGYTF
abundance: -
j_gene: TRBJ1-2
d_gene: TRBD1
v_gene: TRBV10-3

CDR3nt: TGCAGTGCGACCCATCCAGGGCAGCGGGGTGAGCAGTACTTC
CDR3aa: CSATHPGQRGEQYF
abundance: -
j_gene: TRBJ2-7
d_gene: TRBD2
v_gene: TRBV20-1

CDR3nt: TGTGCCAGCAGTTGGGGGGGAGTGCAAGAGACCCAGTACTTC
CDR3aa: CASSWGGVQETQYF
abundance: many
j_gene: TRBJ2-5
d_gene: TRBD2
v_gene: TRBV28

CDR3nt: TGTGCCAGCAGCCCGGGGGGGAGCAGGCCCCAGCATTTT
CDR3aa: CASSPGGSRPQHF
abundance: -
j_gene: TRBJ1-5
d_gene: -
v_gene: TRBV28

CDR3nt: TGTGCCAGCAGCCAGCATGACAGTTACACCGGGGAGCTGTTTTTT
CDR3aa: CASSQHDSYTGELFF
abundance: -
j_gene: TRBJ2-2
d_gene: -
v_gene: TRBV3-1

CDR3nt: TGCGCCAGCAGCCACGGGACAGGGGTACAGCCCCAGCATTTT
CDR3aa: CASSHGTGVQPQHF
abundance: many
j_gene: TRBJ1-5
d_gene: TRBD1
v_gene: TRBV5-1

CDR3nt: TGCGCCAGCAGCCAGTCAGGCGGGTTCTACGGTACGCAGTATTTT
CDR3aa: CASSQSGGFYGTQYF
abundance: many
j_gene: TRBJ2-3
d_gene: -
v_gene: TRBV4-3

CDR3nt: TGTGCCAGCAGCTGGACCAACCGAAATACGCAGTATTTT
CDR3aa: CASSWTNRNTQYF
abundance: -
j_gene: TRBJ2-3
d_gene: -
v_gene: TRBV11-2

CDR3nt: TGTGCCAGCAGTGGGCCCTACTACGAGCAGTACTTC
CDR3aa: CASSGPYYEQYF
abundance: few
j_gene: TRBJ2-7
d_gene: -
v_gene: TRBV27

CDR3nt: TGCAGCGTTTTGGTAGTCTCTCGAGATACGCAGTATTTT
CDR3aa: CSVLVVSRDTQYF
abundance: -
j_gene: TRBJ2-3
d_gene: -
v_gene: TRBV29-1